The clone carrying this TCR beta chain came up many times. Its antigen remains unidentified. 5'-RACE, quantitative and with molecular barcodes, yielded the TCR beta libraries. A single record per CDR3 protein comes from TCRdb applying MiXCR to the 5' RACE reads. The table records 200,000 to 250,000 distinct CDR3 sequences, roughly a tenth of them present only once. The record originates from a study of CD8 T cells in ankylosing spondylitis. General study results and limits: Past studies reported some motif variants in reactive arthritis synovial fluid and blood. Significant enrichment of disease-linked clones was reported in matched ankylosing spondylitis synovial fluid. What appeared characteristic of ankylosing spondylitis blood was a TCR beta motif of about eight highly homologous variants.

Sequenced sample: blood, either unsorted or a sorted T cell fraction (not recorded which). The receptor was isolated from a male donor with ankylosing spondylitis or in good health (not recorded which).

CDR3 in amino acids: CASLAGAYNEQFF. Written as DNA, the CDR3 is TGTGCCTCACTAGCGGGGGCCTACAATGAGCAGTTCTTC. V and J are TRBV30 and TRBJ2-1; 11 bases are a match to TRBD2. The CDR3 loop spans 13 amino acids. Trimming took 7 bases from V and 2 from J; bases not matched to a gene: 1. Germline V gene lookup returns CDR1 GTSNPN and CDR2 SVGIG (reference sequence).